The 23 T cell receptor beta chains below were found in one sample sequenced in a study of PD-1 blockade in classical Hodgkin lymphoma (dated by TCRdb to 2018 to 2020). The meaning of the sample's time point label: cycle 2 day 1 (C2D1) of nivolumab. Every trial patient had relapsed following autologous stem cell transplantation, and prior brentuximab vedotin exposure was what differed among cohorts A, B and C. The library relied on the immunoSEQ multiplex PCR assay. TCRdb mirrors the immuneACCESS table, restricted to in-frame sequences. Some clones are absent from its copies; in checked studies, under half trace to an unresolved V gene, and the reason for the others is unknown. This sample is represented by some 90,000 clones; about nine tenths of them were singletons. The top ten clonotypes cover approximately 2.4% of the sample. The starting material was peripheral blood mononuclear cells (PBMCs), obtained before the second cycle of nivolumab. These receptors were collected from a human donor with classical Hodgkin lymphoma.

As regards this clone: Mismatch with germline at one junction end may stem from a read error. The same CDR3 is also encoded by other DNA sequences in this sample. DNA for the CDR3: TGCGCTAGCAGCTTTGACTCGACCACCTACGAGCAGTACTTC. Amino acid sequence: CASSFDSTTYEQYF. J is TRBJ2-7 and V is TRBV5-1; D is undetermined. The CDR3 is 14 amino acids. CDR1 and CDR2 (germline): SGHRS, YFSETQ.

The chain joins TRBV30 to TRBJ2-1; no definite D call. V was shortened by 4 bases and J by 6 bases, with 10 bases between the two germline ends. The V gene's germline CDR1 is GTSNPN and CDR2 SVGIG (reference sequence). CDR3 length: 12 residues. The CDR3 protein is CAWKGYRNEQFF. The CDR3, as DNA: TGTGCCTGGAAGGGTTATCGCAATGAGCAGTTCTTC.

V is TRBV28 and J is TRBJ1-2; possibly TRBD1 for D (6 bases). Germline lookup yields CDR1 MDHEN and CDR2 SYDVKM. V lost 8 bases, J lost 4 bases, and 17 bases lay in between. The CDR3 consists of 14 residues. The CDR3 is CASVEPGTTYGYTF. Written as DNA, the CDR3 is TGTGCCAGCGTCGAACCCGGGACAACCTATGGCTACACCTTC.

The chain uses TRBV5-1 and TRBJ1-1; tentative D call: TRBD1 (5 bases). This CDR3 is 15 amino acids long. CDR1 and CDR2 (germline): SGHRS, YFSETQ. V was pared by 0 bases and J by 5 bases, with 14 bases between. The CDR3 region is CASSLEFLGGTEAFF. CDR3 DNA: TGCGCCAGCAGCTTGGAGTTTCTCGGGGGGACTGAAGCTTTCTTT.

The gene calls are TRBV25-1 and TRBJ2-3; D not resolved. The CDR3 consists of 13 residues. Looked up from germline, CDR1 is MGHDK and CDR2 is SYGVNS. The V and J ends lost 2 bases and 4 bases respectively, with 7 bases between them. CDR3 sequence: CASSEQLADTQYF. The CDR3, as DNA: TGTGCCAGCAGTGAACAATTGGCAGATACGCAGTATTTT.

The CDR3 DNA sequence: TGTGCCAGCAGCCTCTTCGGGAGGGGGGGTATCAATGAGCAGTTCTTC. This sequence encodes CASSLFGRGGINEQFF. This sequence joins TRBV5-4 and TRBJ2-1, with 8 bases matching TRBD2. The CDR3 is 16 amino acids. The germline gives CDR1 SGHNT, CDR2 YYREEE (reference sequence). V shed 4 bases and J 6 bases; nucleotides not matched to a gene: 12.

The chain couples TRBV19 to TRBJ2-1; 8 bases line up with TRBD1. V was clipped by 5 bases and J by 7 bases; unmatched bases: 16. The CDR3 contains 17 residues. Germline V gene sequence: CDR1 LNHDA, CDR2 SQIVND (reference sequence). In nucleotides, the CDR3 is TGTGCCAGTAGTGCAGAGGACAGGGCCGCTAACTTGAATGAGCAGTTCTTC. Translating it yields CASSAEDRAANLNEQFF.

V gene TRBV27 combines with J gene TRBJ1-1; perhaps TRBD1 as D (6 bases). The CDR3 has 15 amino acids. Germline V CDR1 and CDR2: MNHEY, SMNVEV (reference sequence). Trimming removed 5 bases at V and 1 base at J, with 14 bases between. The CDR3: CASSPRRTANTEAFF. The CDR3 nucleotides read TGTGCCAGCAGTCCCCGTCGGACAGCGAACACTGAAGCTTTCTTT.

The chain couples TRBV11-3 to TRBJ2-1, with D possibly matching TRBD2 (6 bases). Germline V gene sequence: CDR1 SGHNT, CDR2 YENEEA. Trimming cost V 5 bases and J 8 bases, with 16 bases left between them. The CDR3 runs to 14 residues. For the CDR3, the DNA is TGTGCCAGCAGCCCCCGGGGCCCGGGAGATGAGCAGTTCTTC. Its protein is CASSPRGPGDEQFF.

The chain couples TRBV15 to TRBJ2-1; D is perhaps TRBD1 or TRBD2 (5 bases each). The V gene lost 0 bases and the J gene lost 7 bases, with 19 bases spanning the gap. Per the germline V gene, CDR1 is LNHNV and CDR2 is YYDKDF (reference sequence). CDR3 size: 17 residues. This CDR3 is CATSRDSPSGLLNEQFF. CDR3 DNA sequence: TGTGCCACCAGCAGAGATTCTCCCTCGGGGCTGCTTAATGAGCAGTTCTTC.

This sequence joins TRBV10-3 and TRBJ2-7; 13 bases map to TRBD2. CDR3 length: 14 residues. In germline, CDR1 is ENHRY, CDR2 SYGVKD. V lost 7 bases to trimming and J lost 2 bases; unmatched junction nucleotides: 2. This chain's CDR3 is CAITGTSGAYEQYF. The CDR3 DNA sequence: TGTGCCATCACCGGGACTAGCGGGGCCTACGAGCAGTACTTC.

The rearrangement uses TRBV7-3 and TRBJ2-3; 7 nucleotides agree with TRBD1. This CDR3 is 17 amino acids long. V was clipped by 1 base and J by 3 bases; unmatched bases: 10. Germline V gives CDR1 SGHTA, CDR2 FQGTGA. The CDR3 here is CASSLSRTGDLTDTQYF. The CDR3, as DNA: TGTGCCAGCAGCTTAAGCCGGACAGGAGACTTAACAGATACGCAGTATTTT.

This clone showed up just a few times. CDR3: CASSLGAEAFF. The CDR3 DNA is TGCGCCAGCAGCCTGGGGGCTGAAGCTTTCTTT. V gene TRBV10-1 combines with J gene TRBJ1-1, with D possibly TRBD1 on 5 matching bases. The germline gives CDR1 WNHNN, CDR2 SYGVQD (reference sequence). V lost 6 bases, J lost 6 bases, and 8 bases lay in between. This CDR3 is 11 amino acids long.

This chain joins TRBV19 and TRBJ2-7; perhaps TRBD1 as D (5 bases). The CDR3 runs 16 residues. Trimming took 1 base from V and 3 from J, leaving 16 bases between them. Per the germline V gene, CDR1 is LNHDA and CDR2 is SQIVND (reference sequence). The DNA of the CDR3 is TGTGCCAGTAGTATAGGTGACAGCCCGGATTACTACGAGCAGTACTTC. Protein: CASSIGDSPDYYEQYF.

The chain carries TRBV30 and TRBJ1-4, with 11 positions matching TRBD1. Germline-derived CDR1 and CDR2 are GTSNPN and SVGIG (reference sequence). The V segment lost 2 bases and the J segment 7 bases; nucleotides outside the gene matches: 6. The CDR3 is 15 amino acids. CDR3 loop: CAWSKGGTGGEKLFF. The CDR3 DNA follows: TGTGCCTGGAGTAAAGGGGGGACAGGGGGTGAAAAACTGTTTTTT.

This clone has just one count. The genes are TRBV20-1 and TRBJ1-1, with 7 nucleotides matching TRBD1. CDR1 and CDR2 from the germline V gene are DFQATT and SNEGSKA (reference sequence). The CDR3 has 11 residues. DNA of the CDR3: TGCAGGGCACAGGGGTACACTGAAGCTTTCTTT. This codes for CRAQGYTEAFF.

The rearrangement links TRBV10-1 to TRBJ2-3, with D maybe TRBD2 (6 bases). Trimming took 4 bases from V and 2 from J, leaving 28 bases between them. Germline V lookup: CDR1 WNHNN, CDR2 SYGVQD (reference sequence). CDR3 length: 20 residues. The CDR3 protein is CASSADWAGTSSPNTDTQYF. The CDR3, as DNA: TGCGCCAGCAGTGCGGACTGGGCGGGAACCTCATCCCCCAACACAGATACGCAGTATTTT.

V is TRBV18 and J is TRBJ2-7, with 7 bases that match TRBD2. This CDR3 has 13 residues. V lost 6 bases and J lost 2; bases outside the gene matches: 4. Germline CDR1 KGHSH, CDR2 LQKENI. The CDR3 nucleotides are TGTGCCAGCTCGTCTAGCGGAACCTACGAGCAGTACTTC. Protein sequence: CASSSSGTYEQYF.

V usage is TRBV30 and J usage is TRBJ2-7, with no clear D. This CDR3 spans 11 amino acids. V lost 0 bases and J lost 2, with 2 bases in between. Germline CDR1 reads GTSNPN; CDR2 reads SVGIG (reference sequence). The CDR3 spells CAWSVTYEQYF. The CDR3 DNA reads TGTGCCTGGAGTGTCACCTACGAGCAGTACTTC.

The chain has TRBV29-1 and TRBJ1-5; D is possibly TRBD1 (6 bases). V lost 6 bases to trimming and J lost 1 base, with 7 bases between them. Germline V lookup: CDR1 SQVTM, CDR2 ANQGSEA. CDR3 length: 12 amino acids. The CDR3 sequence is CSVRGSNQPQHF. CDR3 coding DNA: TGCAGCGTGAGGGGGAGCAATCAGCCCCAGCATTTT.

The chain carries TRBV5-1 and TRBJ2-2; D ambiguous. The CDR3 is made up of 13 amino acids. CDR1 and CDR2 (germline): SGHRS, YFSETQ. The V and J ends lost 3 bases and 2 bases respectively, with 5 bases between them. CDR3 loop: CASSSKNTGELFF. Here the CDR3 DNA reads TGCGCCAGCAGCTCGAAAAACACCGGGGAGCTGTTTTTT.

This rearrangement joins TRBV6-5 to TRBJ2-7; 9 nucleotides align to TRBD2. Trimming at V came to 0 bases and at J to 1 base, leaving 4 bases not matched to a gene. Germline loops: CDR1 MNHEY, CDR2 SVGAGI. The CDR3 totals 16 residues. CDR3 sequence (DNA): TGTGCCAGCAGTTACTCTAGCGGGAGAGTTTCCTACGAGCAGTACTTC. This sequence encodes CASSYSSGRVSYEQYF.

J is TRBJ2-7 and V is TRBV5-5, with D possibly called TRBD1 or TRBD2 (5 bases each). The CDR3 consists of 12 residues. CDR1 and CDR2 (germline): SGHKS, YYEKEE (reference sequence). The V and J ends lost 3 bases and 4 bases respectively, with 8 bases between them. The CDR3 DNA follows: TGTGCCAGCAGCTCGGGGCTTTACGAGCAGTACTTC. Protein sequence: CASSSGLYEQYF.